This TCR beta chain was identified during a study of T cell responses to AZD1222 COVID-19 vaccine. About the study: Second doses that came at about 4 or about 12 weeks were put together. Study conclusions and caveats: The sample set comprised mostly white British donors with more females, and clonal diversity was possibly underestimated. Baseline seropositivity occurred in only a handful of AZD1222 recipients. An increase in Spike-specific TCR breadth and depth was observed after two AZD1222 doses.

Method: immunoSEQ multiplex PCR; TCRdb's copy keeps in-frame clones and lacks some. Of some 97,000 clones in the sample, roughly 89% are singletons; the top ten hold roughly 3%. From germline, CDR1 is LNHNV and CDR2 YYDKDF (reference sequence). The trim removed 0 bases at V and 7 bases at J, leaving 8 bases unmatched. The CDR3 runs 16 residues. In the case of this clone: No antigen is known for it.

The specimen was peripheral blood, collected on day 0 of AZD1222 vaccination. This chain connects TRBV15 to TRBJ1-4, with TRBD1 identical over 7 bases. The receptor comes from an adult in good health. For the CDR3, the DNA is TGTGCCACCAGCAGAGATCAGAAGGGGGCCAGTGAAAAACTGTTTTTT. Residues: CATSRDQKGASEKLFF.